This TCR beta chain came from a study of shared clonotypes between healthy human individuals. Produced via immunoSEQ multiplex PCR; TCRdb's table is partial and in-frame only. The sample has nearly 750,000 clones, 72% seen once; the top ten hold roughly 1.8%. Notes on this clone: The target antigen is unknown.

Germline CDR1 is SNHLY and CDR2 is FYNNEI. The CDR3 length is 14 residues. V was cut by 6 bases and J by 9 bases, with 15 bases left in between. Regarding the study as a whole: In this cohort, only blood was sampled, and tissue repertoires likely differ. On the whole, naive subsets had larger estimated richness than memory subsets had. Sharing across four donors was highest in naive CD4 (approximately 5%) and lowest in memory CD8 (around 0.4%).

This TCR came from a woman in her 30s in good health. The genes are TRBV2 and TRBJ1-6; no reliable D call. Sequencing input: memory CD4+ T cells sorted from blood. Subset reported: CD45RA-negative fraction. This CDR3 is CASRDPLEISPLHF. DNA for the CDR3: TGTGCCAGCAGGGACCCTCTGGAAATTTCACCCCTCCACTTT.